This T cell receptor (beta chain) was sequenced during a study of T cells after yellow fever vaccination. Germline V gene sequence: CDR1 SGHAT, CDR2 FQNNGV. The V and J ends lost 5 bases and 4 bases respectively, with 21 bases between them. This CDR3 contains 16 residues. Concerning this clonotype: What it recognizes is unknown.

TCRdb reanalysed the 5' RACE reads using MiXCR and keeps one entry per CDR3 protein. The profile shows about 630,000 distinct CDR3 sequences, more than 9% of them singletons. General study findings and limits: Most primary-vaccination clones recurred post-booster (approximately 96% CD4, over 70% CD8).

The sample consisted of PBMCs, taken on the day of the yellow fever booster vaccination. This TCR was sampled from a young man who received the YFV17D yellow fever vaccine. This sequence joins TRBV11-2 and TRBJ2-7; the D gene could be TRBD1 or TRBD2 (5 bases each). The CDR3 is CASSHAGTKGRYEQYF. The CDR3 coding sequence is TGTGCCAGCAGCCATGCCGGGACCAAGGGACGGTACGAGCAGTACTTC.